This T cell receptor beta chain is from a study of T cells after yellow fever vaccination. At the level of the study: Any fraction with a low cell number was prepared using SMART-Seq v4 Ultra Low Input.

TCRdb re-called the 5' RACE reads through MiXCR, storing one row per CDR3 protein. The sample yields some 390,000 distinct CDR3 sequences, under 7.5% seen once. In its sample, this clonotype was seen a few times. Its antigen remains unidentified. Study results and limitations: Reappearance after the booster was seen for most primary-vaccination clones, at 95% to 96% CD4 and around 90% CD8. Clonotype sharing between CD4 and CD8 compartments was small.

J lost 2 bases, V lost 4 bases, and 2 bases had no gene match. The germline V gene has CDR1 SGHTA and CDR2 FQGNSA. The CDR3 extends over 15 amino acids. Sample: PBMCs, taken 5 days after the yellow fever booster vaccination. This sequence originates from a man aged 25-45 years who received the YFV17D yellow fever vaccine. This chain joins TRBV7-2 and TRBJ1-4; 9 bases are shared with TRBD1. The CDR3 DNA follows: TGTGCCAGCAGCTGGACAGGGGCGACTAATGAAAAACTGTTTTTT. Protein product: CASSWTGATNEKLFF.